This passage covers 9 T cell receptor beta chains from one sample sequenced in a study of blood T cell repertoires in COVID-19. Assay: immunoSEQ multiplex PCR; the TCRdb copy retains only in-frame clones and omits some. Of 57,000 or so clones detected, 85% appear once; the ten largest clones hold 5.3%. The sequenced sample was peripheral blood. These TCRs come from a man between 65 and 79 years old with acute or convalescent COVID-19.

The chain joins TRBV15 to TRBJ1-6; D uncertain. The CDR3 runs to 16 residues. The ends were cut back, 0 bases at V and 4 bases at J, with 10 bases in the middle. CDR1 and CDR2 from the germline V gene are LNHNV and YYDKDF (reference sequence). CDR3 DNA: TGTGCCACCAGCAGAGATTCCCCAGATTATAATTCACCCCTCCACTTT. Translation: CATSRDSPDYNSPLHF.

CDR3 in DNA: TGCGCCAGCACCGGGGGGGACCACCATCGTTGGTTCTTC. Encoded protein: CASTGGDHHRWFF. This chain joins TRBV5-1 and TRBJ2-1; 8 nucleotides line up with TRBD2. Trimming took 6 bases from V and 15 from J; bases not matched to a gene: 14. The CDR3 is 13 amino acids. Germline CDR1 reads SGHRS; CDR2 reads YFSETQ. Drawing the rest from reference TRBV5-1 and TRBJ2-1, the complete variable domain is KAGVTQTPRYLIKTRGQQVTLSCSPISGHRSVSWYQQTPGQGLQFLFEYFSETQRNKGNFPGRFSGRQFSNSRSEMNVSTLELGDSALYLCASTGGDHHRWFFGPGTRLTVL.

The chain couples TRBV18 to TRBJ1-2; TRBD1 matches at 7 bases. Trimming removed 5 bases from V and 0 bases from J; junction bases left unmatched: 9. Germline assignment: CDR1 KGHSH and CDR2 LQKENI. The CDR3 totals 16 residues. The CDR3 here is CASSILPGQSNYGYTF. Written as DNA, the CDR3 is TGTGCCAGCTCAATCCTTCCGGGACAGTCTAACTATGGCTACACCTTC.

The CDR3: CSASSWNPSSYNEQFF. Here the CDR3 DNA reads TGCAGTGCTAGTAGTTGGAATCCTAGCTCCTACAATGAGCAGTTCTTC. V is TRBV20-1 and J is TRBJ2-1; D remains ambiguous. CDR1 and CDR2 from the germline V gene are DFQATT and SNEGSKA (reference sequence). The CDR3 is made up of 16 amino acids. Trimming cost V 3 bases and J 0 bases, with 15 bases left between them.

A few counts support this clone. CDR3 loop: CASSLGGGTPEQYF. Here the CDR3 DNA reads TGTGCCAGCAGCTTAGGGGGGGGAACCCCGGAGCAGTATTTT. V usage is TRBV7-9 and J usage is TRBJ2-3, with TRBD2 identical over 7 bases. CDR3 length: 14 amino acids. CDR1 is SEHNR, CDR2 FQNEAQ, per germline (reference sequence). J was trimmed by 11 bases and V by 1 base; bases with no gene match: 9.

The rearrangement joins TRBV5-1 to TRBJ2-3; 7 bases are a match to TRBD1. The J segment lost 2 bases and the V segment lost 0 bases, leaving 9 bases of the junction unmatched. The CDR3 runs 17 residues. Germline V lookup: CDR1 SGHRS, CDR2 YFSETQ. CDR3 residues: CASSLALQGTDTDTQYF. The CDR3 nucleotides read TGCGCCAGCAGCTTGGCCCTACAGGGGACAGACACAGATACGCAGTATTTT.

This chain uses TRBV25-1 with TRBJ2-5; perhaps TRBD2 as D (5 bases). Germline CDR1 and CDR2: MGHDK and SYGVNS. This CDR3 comprises 14 residues. V dropped 5 bases and J dropped 5 bases, with 15 bases sitting between them. CDR3 amino acids: CASSIGISIETQYF. In DNA form, the CDR3 reads TGTGCCAGCAGTATCGGGATTTCTATCGAGACCCAGTACTTC.

The genes are TRBV3-1 (or the pseudogene TRBV3-2) and TRBJ1-2, with 7 bases that match TRBD1. In germline, CDR1 is LGHDT, CDR2 YNNKEL (reference sequence). CDR3 size: 14 residues. J gave up 4 bases and V 0 bases, and 2 bases lay outside the gene matches. In nucleotides, the CDR3 is TGTGCCAGCAGCCAAGAAGGGACAGTCTATGGCTACACCTTC. Its translation is CASSQEGTVYGYTF.

The V call is TRBV4-1, the J call TRBJ2-2, with D perhaps TRBD1 (6 bases). The V end was cut by 0 bases, the J end by 1 base, with 12 bases between. Germline V gene data show CDR1 as MGHRA and CDR2 as YSYEKL. This CDR3 contains 17 residues. CDR3 nucleotide sequence: TGCGCCAGCAGCCAAGATCGGCAGGGGAGGAACACCGGGGAGCTGTTTTTT. Translation gives CASSQDRQGRNTGELFF.